Each of the 11 T cell receptor beta chains below was sequenced from the same sample in a study of blood T cell repertoires in COVID-19. Profiled with immunoSEQ multiplex PCR; TCRdb holds only in-frame clones, not every one. The repertoire includes a few hundred thousand clones, almost 90% of them detected once, and around 4.3% sits in the top ten. Sequencing was performed on PBMCs or T cells enriched from blood (not recorded which). These receptors came from a woman aged 18-30 years with acute COVID-19.

V and J are TRBV28 and TRBJ2-5; D is uncertain. Germline CDR1 MDHEN, CDR2 SYDVKM. CDR3 length: 13 residues. With 8 bases removed from V and 13 bases from J, the gap between germline ends came to 23 bases. CDR3 region: CASSTPWMDRPYF. Here the CDR3 DNA reads TGTGCCAGCTCGACTCCGTGGATGGATCGACCGTACTTC.

V usage is TRBV9 and J usage is TRBJ2-7, with D maybe TRBD2 (7 bases). Trimming removed 0 bases from V and 4 bases from J, with 17 bases in between. The germline V gene has CDR1 SGDLS and CDR2 YYNGEE. CDR3 size: 16 residues. CDR3 bases: TGTGCCAGCAGCGTAGCCGCGGGGGCTAGTGCATACGAGCAGTACTTC. This translates into CASSVAAGASAYEQYF. Full variable domain (outside the CDR3, taken from reference TRBV9 and TRBJ2-7): DSGVTQTPKHLITATGQRVTLRCSPRSGDLSVYWYQQSLDQGLQFLIQYYNGEERAKGNILERFSAQQFPDLHSELNLSSLELGDSALYFCASSVAAGASAYEQYFGPGTRLTVT.

The chain combines TRBV7-2 with TRBJ2-2, with a tentative D call TRBD2 (5 bases). CDR1 is SGHTA and CDR2 is FQGNSA in the germline V gene. This CDR3 has 15 amino acids. Trimming removed 4 bases from V and 3 bases from J, with 12 bases in between. The CDR3 is CASSSRAGDTGELFF. The CDR3 coding sequence is TGTGCCAGCAGCTCCCGGGCGGGCGACACCGGGGAGCTGTTTTTT.

This chain links TRBV28 with TRBJ1-4; no firm D call. Germline V CDR1 and CDR2: MDHEN, SYDVKM. V was clipped by 4 bases and J by 4 bases, with 10 bases between them. CDR3 size: 14 residues. DNA for the CDR3: TGTGCCAGCAGTTGGGCTGGAGGTAATGAAAAACTGTTTTTT. Protein product: CASSWAGGNEKLFF.

V is TRBV6-5 and J is TRBJ1-3; 10 bases are a match to TRBD1. From germline, CDR1 is MNHEY and CDR2 SVGAGI. Germline trimming cut 6 bases from V and 3 bases from J; bases unmatched to any gene: 5. The CDR3 sequence is 15 residues long. The CDR3 DNA sequence: TGTGCCAGCAGCGGACAGGGGGGACTTGGAAACACCATATATTTT. This encodes CASSGQGGLGNTIYF.

This clone was found once. The V and J genes are TRBV5-1 and TRBJ2-4; 13 bases line up with TRBD2. With V trimmed by 0 bases and J by 1 base, 7 bases remained unmatched. The CDR3 runs to 19 residues. Germline V gene lookup returns CDR1 SGHRS and CDR2 YFSETQ. The CDR3 bases are TGCGCCAGCAGCTTGGGTACTAGCGGGAGGGCTTGGGCCAAAAACATTCAGTACTTC. Translated, it gives CASSLGTSGRAWAKNIQYF. Drawing the rest from reference TRBV5-1 and TRBJ2-4, the complete variable domain is KAGVTQTPRYLIKTRGQQVTLSCSPISGHRSVSWYQQTPGQGLQFLFEYFSETQRNKGNFPGRFSGRQFSNSRSEMNVSTLELGDSALYLCASSLGTSGRAWAKNIQYFGAGTRLSVL.

CDR3: CAGAGGPSSYNEQFF. As DNA, the CDR3 is TGTGCCGGAGCGGGAGGGCCCAGCTCCTACAATGAGCAGTTCTTC. J is TRBJ2-1 and V is TRBV6-6; TRBD2 matches 10 bases. Germline V gene sequence: CDR1 MNHNY, CDR2 SVGAGI (reference sequence). V shed 11 bases, J shed 0 bases, and the junction held 7 bases outside the gene matches. CDR3 length equals 15 residues.

V is TRBV6-5 and J is TRBJ2-3; D is unclear. The CDR3 has 12 residues. The germline CDR1 and CDR2 sequences are MNHEY and SVGAGI. V was pared by 7 bases and J by 0 bases, with 5 bases between. The CDR3 DNA reads TGTGCCAGCATCTCCAGCACAGATACGCAGTATTTT. It encodes CASISSTDTQYF.

The genes are TRBV2 and TRBJ2-3; TRBD2 aligns across 7 bases. The CDR3 totals 14 residues. CDR1 SNHLY and CDR2 FYNNEI come from the germline V gene. Trimming took 3 bases from V and 4 from J; bases not matched to a gene: 4. Here the CDR3 reads CASSDPSGADTQYF. The CDR3 DNA reads TGTGCCAGCAGTGACCCTAGCGGTGCAGATACGCAGTATTTT. The full variable domain, its missing parts supplied by reference TRBV2 and TRBJ2-3, is EPEVTQTPSHQVTQMGQEVILRCVPISNHLYFYWYRQILGQKVEFLVSFYNNEISEKSEIFDDQFSVERPDGSNFTLKIRSTKLEDSAMYFCASSDPSGADTQYFGPGTRLTVL.

The V and J genes are TRBV2 and TRBJ2-5; 9 bases are shared with TRBD1. Germline CDR1 is SNHLY and CDR2 is FYNNEI. CDR3 length: 16 amino acids. V lost 1 base, J lost 4 bases, and 7 bases stayed unmatched. CDR3 in DNA: TGTGCCAGCAGTGAAGGGAACAGGGGGCTGGCAGAGACCCAGTACTTC. This codes for CASSEGNRGLAETQYF.

The chain combines TRBV10-3 with TRBJ2-5, with a weak D call TRBD1 (6 bases). The V and J ends lost 0 bases and 4 bases respectively, with 9 bases between them. This CDR3 is built from 14 residues. The germline V gene has CDR1 ENHRY and CDR2 SYGVKD. CDR3 sequence reads: CAISESGRGETQYF. CDR3 in DNA: TGTGCCATCAGTGAGTCGGGCAGGGGAGAGACCCAGTACTTC.